The clone carrying this T cell receptor beta chain was recorded a few times. The antigen is undetermined. The sample belongs to a study of vaccination and CD4 T cells after COVID-19. Across the whole study: Convalescent cases comprised eight to ten mild and one severe, all SARS-CoV-2 positive by nasal swab PCR.

Treatment denoted: roughly 10-day PBMC culture with coronavirus spike peptide pools or control peptides (ViraFEST assay). The PCR-positive dates, March through December 2020, came before the US Alpha, Beta and Delta variants. An Oncomine TCR Beta short-read assay was used to sequence the DNA from cultured CD4+ T cells. From the PCR reads, TCRdb called clonotypes with MiXCR, one entry per CDR3 protein. The sample has under 20,000 distinct CDR3 sequences, about 45% seen once. Germline lookup yields CDR1 LNHDA and CDR2 SQIVND (reference sequence). V trimming: 3 bases; J trimming: 5 bases; junction bases outside the gene matches: 5. The CDR3 contains 14 residues.

The V call is TRBV19, the J call TRBJ2-7; 9 bases line up with TRBD1. This TCR came from a human donor with COVID-19. Sequenced: cultured CD4+ T cells from blood. The CDR3 spells CASSMEDRGHEQYF. DNA for the CDR3: TGTGCCAGTAGTATGGAGGACAGGGGACACGAGCAGTACTTC. Using reference TRBV19 and TRBJ2-7 for the parts outside the CDR3, the full variable domain is DGGITQSPKYLFRKEGQNVTLSCEQNLNHDAMYWYRQDPGQGLRLIYYSQIVNDFQKGDIAEGYSVSREKKESFPLTVTSAQKNPTAFYLCASSMEDRGHEQYFGPGTRLTVT.